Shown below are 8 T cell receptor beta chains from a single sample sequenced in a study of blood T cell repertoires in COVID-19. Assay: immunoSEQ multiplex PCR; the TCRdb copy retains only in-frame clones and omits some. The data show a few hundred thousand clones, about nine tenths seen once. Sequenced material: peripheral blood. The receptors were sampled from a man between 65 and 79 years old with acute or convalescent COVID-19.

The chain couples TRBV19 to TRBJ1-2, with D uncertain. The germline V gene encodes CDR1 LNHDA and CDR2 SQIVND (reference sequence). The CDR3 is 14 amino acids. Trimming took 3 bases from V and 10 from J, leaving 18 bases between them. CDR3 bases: TGTGCCAGTAGTATTCTCCGCACCGAAGGAGCCTACACCTTC. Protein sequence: CASSILRTEGAYTF.

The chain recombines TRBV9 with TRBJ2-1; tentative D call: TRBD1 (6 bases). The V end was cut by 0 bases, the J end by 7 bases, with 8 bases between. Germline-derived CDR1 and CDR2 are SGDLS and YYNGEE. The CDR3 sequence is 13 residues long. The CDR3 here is CASSVVDRNEQFF. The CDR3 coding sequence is TGTGCCAGCAGCGTAGTGGACAGAAATGAGCAGTTCTTC.

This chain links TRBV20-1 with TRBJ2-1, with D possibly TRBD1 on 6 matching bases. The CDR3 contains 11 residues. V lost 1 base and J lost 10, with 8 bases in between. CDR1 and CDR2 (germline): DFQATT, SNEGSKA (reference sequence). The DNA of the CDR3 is TGCAGTGCTAGAGGGACAGTCGAGCAGTTCTTC. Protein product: CSARGTVEQFF.

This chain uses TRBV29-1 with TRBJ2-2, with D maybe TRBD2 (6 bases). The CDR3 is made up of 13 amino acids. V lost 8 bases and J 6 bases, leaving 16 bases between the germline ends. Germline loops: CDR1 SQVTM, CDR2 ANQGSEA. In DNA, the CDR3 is TGCAGCACACTTCGGGGGAGCGCCGGGGAGCTGTTTTTT. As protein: CSTLRGSAGELFF.

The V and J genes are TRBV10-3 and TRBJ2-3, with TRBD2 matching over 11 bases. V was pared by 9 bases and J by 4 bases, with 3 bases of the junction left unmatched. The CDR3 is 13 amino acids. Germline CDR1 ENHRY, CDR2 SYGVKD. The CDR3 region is CAIGTSGPDTQYF. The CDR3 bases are TGTGCCATAGGGACTAGCGGCCCAGATACGCAGTATTTT.

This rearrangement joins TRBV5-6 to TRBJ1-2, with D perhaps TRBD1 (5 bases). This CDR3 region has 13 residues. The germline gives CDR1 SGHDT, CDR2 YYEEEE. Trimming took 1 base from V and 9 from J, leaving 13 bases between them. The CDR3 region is CASSLWRGSSYTF. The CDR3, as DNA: TGTGCCAGCAGCTTGTGGAGGGGATCTAGCTACACCTTC.

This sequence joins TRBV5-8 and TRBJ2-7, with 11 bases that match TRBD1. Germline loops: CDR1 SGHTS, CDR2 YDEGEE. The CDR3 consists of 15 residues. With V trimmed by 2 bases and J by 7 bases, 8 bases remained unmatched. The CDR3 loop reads CASSLWSGTGGEQYF. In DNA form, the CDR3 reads TGTGCCAGCAGCTTATGGTCCGGGACAGGGGGAGAGCAGTACTTC.

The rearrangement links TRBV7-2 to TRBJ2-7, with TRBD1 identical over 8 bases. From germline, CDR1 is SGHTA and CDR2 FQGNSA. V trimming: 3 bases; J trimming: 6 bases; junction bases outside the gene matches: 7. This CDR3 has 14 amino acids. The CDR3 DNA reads TGTGCCAGCAGCTTGGACAGGGAGAGTCGCGAGCAGTACTTC. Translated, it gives CASSLDRESREQYF.